This T cell receptor (beta chain) was recovered during a study of neurological immune-mediated disorders. This clonotype occurred many times. MiXCR, applied by TCRdb to the 5' RACE reads, yields one record per CDR3 protein. The top ten hold around 4.4% of the sample, which has tens of thousands of distinct CDR3 sequences, roughly 7% seen once. The germline V gene has CDR1 SEHNR and CDR2 FQNEAQ (reference sequence). CDR3 length: 15 amino acids. The J segment lost 2 bases and the V segment lost 7 bases, leaving 7 bases of the junction unmatched. The sequencing input was PBMCs. The V and J genes are TRBV7-9 and TRBJ2-1, with 8 bases fitting TRBD1. The source is a woman aged 40 to 50 in good health. CDR3 coding DNA: TGTGCCAGCAACCCCTCAGGGGGCACCTACAATGAGCAGTTCTTC. This encodes CASNPSGGTYNEQFF.